Many counts were recorded for the clone carrying this T cell receptor (beta chain). What it binds is not known. Before thyroid surgery, none of the patients had received any treatment. CDR3 size: 14 residues. Deletions cut 6 bases from V and 0 bases from J, with 9 bases between. Looked up from germline, CDR1 is LNHNV and CDR2 is YYDKDF (reference sequence). The data stem from a study of metastatic and nonmetastatic thyroid tumors. Whole-study context: Both malignant and benign thyroid patients supplied peripheral blood and tumor or nodule tissue samples, across which the repertoires of these patients were then compared. Study-wide results and caveats: The reported finding was significantly higher TCR beta diversity in malignant thyroid tumors relative to benign nodules, in blood and tumor.

Authors' processing steps: The study took CDR3 differences across clinicopathological groups and made a distant-metastasis classifier for papillary thyroid cancer from them. TCRdb re-clonotyped the PCR reads through MiXCR. It is TCRdb's table, rather than the study itself, that gives the V and J calls and clone size. This table has tens of thousands of clones, approximately 12% appearing once. The sequence derives from a female donor with papillary thyroid cancer or a benign thyroid nodule (not recorded which). Some clones in this sample may be carry-over from other donors' samples. The chain has TRBV15 and TRBJ1-3; D perhaps matches TRBD1 (5 bases). Specimen: tumor tissue. The CDR3 region is CATSQGDSGNTIYF. CDR3 DNA sequence: TGTGCCACCAGTCAGGGCGACTCTGGAAACACCATATATTTT.